A selection of T cell receptor beta chains follows, all from one sample in a study of T-cell reconstitution after alpha-beta-depleted transplantation in children. TCRdb recomputed calls from the PCR reads with MiXCR, one row per CDR3 protein. The data contain approximately 630,000 distinct CDR3 sequences, around 13% of them singletons. The starting material was PBMCs, obtained before TCRalphabeta/CD19-depleted stem cell transplant. The source is a girl aged 2-15 years with congenital amegakaryocytic thrombocytopenia, due to receive a stem cell transplant. Each CDR3 is given with its conserved first and last residue.

V,CDR3
TRBV27,CASSPQDRGREFF
TRBV20-1,CSARVEGLILYEQYF
TRBV4-2,CASSQLVDGTGELFF
TRBV12-3/TRBV12-4,CASKGTSGSYEQYF
TRBV6-1,CASSGQETGELFF
TRBV20-1,CSARQGANGANVLTF
TRBV29-1,CSVVESYEQFF
TRBV18,CASSFRGPGNNEQFF
TRBV7-9,CASSWWRENTGELFF
TRBV5-1,CASSSTGNTGELFF
TRBV7-2,CASSFHGRGNTGELFF
TRBV5-4,CASSLDELEQFF
TRBV20-1,CSAREPGAQYF
TRBV20-1,CSAPTSILTDTQYF
TRBV29-1,CSVGANPEAFF
TRBV5-1,CASSLGQGKGAEQYF
TRBV29-1,CSAGTREGQETQYF
TRBV20-1,CSAPAPGPQLIPDTQYF
TRBV29-1,CSAPGLAANNEQFF
TRBV3-1,CASLKGTGELFF
TRBV27,CASSFLGLAGGYNEQFF
TRBV20-1,CCARSGSSGSGETQYF
TRBV12-3/TRBV12-4,CASSSGQTGTDTQYF
TRBV7-8,CASSLDSGSPGELFF
TRBV7-2,CASSIPPPSGSYNEQFF
TRBV5-1,CASGTGDRTDTQYF
TRBV14,CASSQLGSQGGDEQYF
TRBV5-1,CASTQLAGGVNEQFF
TRBV2,CASRNSALYNEQFF
TRBV10-3,CAISELERLQETQYF
TRBV7-3,CASSTGQVDTQYF
TRBV5-1,CASSLPSGPNTEAFF
TRBV28,CASRMTSGPYEQYF
TRBV5-1,CASSLAGQGMNTEAFF
TRBV9,CASSVGLATGEQYF
TRBV12-3/TRBV12-4,CASSPLAGGENEQFF
TRBV5-1,CASSLGPRSSYNEQFF
TRBV3-1,CASSQGAGDYRNEQFF
TRBV20-1,CSARDPTTFEQYF
TRBV7-4,CASSLEPTSGSLHNEQFF
TRBV7-9,CASSLEGLAGGFNEQFF
TRBV4-1,CASSQAGLVWGEQYF
TRBV14,CASSQDRREGPDTQYF
TRBV20-1,CSAGGLAGQPNEQFF
TRBV18,CASSLRKVPNTGELFF
TRBV12-3/TRBV12-4,CASSFGVEQFF
TRBV20-1,CSARDLNVANEQFF
TRBV28,CASSFLGGSANEQFF
TRBV4-2,CASSQFVQTTYEQYF
TRBV7-9,CASSSSTEAFF
TRBV20-1,CSALVIHRVDYGYTF
TRBV4-2,CASSQIGQGIPTTNEKLFF
TRBV11-2,CASSPSPHSGRRSPNTGELFF
TRBV20-1,CSAFARGDPQHF
TRBV12-3/TRBV12-4,CASSLGDRVPEAFF
TRBV5-1,CASSDSTITRYGYTF
TRBV7-7,CASSQSEAYNEQFF
TRBV20-1,CSARDSRASDGNTIYF
TRBV12-3/TRBV12-4,CASTQLDRQPYEQYF
TRBV7-2,CASSAELGTYNEQFF